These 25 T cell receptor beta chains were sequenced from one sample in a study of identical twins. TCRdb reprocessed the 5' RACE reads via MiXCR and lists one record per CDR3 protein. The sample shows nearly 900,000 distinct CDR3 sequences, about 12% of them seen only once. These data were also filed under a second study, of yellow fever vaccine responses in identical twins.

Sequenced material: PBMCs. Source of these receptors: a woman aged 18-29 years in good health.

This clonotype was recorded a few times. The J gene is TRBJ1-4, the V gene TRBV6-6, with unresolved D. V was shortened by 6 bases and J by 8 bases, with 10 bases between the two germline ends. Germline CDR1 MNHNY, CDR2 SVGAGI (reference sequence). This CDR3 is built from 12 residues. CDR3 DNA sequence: TGTGCCAGCAGGGGCACGAGCGAAAAACTGTTTTTT. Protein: CASRGTSEKLFF.

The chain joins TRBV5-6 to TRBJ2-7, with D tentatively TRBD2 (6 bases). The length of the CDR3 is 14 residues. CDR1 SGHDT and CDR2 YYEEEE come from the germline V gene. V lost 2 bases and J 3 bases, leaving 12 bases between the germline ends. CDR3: CASSFDGGFYEQYV. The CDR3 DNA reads TGTGCCAGCAGCTTTGACGGGGGATTCTACGAGCAGTACGTC.

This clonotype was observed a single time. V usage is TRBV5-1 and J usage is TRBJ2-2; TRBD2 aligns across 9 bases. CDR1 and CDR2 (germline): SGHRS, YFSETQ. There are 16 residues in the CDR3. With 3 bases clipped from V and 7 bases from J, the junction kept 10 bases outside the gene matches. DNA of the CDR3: TGCGCCAGCAGCTCGACCGGGACTAGCAGAGGCGGGGAGCTGTTTTTT. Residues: CASSSTGTSRGGELFF.

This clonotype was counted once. The CDR3 DNA reads as TGTGCCAGCTCACCAACAGAGAGCTCTGGGGCCAACGTCCTGACTTTC. Translated: CASSPTESSGANVLTF. J is TRBJ2-6 and V is TRBV18; D gene unclear. The V end was cut by 2 bases, the J end by 0 bases, with 8 bases between. The CDR3 extends over 16 amino acids. Per the germline V gene, CDR1 is KGHSH and CDR2 is LQKENI.

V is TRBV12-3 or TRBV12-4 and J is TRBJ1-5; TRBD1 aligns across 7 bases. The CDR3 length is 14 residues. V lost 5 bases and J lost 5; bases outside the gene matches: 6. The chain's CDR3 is CASSPEGADQPQHF. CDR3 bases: TGTGCCAGCAGTCCGGAGGGGGCCGATCAGCCCCAGCATTTT.

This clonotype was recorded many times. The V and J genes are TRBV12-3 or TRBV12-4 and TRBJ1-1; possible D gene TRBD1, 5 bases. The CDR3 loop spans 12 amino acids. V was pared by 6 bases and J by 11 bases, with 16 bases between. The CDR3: CASRQRKGRAFF. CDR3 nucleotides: TGTGCCAGCAGACAGCGTAAGGGACGGGCTTTCTTT.

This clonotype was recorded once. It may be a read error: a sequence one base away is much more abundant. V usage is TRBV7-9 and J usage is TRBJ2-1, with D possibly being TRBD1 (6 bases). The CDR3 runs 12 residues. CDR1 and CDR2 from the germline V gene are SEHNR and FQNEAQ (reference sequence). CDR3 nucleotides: TGTGCCAGCAGCTTACACAGGGATGAGCAGCTCTTC. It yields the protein CASSLHRDEQLF.

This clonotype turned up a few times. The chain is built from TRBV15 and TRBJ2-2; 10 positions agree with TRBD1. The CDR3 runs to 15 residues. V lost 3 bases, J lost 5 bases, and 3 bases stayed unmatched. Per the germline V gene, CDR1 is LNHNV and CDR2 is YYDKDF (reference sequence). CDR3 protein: CATSSGQGETGELFF. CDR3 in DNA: TGTGCCACCAGCAGCGGACAGGGGGAAACCGGGGAGCTGTTTTTT.

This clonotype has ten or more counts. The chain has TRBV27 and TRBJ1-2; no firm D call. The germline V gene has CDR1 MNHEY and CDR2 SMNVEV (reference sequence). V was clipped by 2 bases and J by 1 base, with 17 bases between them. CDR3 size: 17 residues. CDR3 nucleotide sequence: TGTGCCAGCAGTTTAAGGGTCGGGGTGGGCGGTAACTATGGCTACACCTTC. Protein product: CASSLRVGVGGNYGYTF.

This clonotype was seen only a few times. CDR3 in DNA: TGTGCCAGCAGTGCTAAACTCAGGGTGAGCACTGAAGCTTTCTTT. This sequence encodes CASSAKLRVSTEAFF. The chain combines TRBV6-2 or TRBV6-3 with TRBJ1-1; the D gene is possibly TRBD1 (5 bases). V was pared by 5 bases and J by 4 bases, with 17 bases between. Per the germline V gene, CDR1 is MNHEY and CDR2 is SVGEGT. This CDR3 is 15 amino acids long.

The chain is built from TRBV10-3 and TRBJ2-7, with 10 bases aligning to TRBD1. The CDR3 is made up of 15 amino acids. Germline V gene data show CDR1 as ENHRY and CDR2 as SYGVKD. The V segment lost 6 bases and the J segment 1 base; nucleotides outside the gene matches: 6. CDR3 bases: TGTGCCATCAGCCCCGGGACAGGGGAATCCTACGAGCAGTACGTC. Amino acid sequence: CAISPGTGESYEQYV.

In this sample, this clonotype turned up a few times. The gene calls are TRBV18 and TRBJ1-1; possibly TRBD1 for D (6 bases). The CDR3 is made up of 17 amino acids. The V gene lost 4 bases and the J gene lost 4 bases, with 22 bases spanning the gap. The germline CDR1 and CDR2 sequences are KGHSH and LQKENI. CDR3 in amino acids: CASSRTNLTGRGTEAFF. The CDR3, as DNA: TGTGCCAGCTCACGTACTAACCTTACAGGGAGAGGCACTGAAGCTTTCTTT.

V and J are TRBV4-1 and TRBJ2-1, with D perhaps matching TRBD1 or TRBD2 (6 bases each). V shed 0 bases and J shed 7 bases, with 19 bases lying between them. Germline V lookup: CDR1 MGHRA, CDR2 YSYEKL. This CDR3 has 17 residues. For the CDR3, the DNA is TGCGCCAGCAGCCAAGAGCAGGCCGGGGGCCGAATTAATGAGCAGTTCTTC. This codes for CASSQEQAGGRINEQFF.

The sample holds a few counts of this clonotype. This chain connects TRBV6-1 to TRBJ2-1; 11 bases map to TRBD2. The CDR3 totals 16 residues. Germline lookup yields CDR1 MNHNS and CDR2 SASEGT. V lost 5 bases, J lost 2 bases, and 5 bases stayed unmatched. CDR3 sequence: CASSRLTSGTYNEQFF. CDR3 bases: TGTGCCAGCAGTCGCCTGACTAGCGGGACCTACAATGAGCAGTTCTTC.

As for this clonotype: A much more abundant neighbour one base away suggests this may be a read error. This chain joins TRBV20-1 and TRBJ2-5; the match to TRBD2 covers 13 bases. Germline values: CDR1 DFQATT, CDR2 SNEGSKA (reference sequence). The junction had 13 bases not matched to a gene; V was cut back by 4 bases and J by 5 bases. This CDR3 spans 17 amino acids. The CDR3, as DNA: TGCAGTGCTAAGGAACTAGCGGGAGGGACTCCCTTGGAGACCCAGTACTTC. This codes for CSAKELAGGTPLETQYF.

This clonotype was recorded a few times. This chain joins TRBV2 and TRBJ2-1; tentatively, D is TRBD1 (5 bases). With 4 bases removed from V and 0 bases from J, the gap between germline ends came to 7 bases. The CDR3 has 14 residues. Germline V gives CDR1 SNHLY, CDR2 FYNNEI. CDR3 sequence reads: CASSVRDSYNEQFF. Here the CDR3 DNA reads TGTGCCAGCAGTGTCAGGGACTCCTACAATGAGCAGTTCTTC.

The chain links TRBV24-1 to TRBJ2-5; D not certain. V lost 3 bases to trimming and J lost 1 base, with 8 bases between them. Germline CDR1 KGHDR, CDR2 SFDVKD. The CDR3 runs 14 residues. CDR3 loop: CATSDEETQETQYF. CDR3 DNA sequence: TGTGCCACCAGTGATGAGGAAACCCAAGAGACCCAGTACTTC.

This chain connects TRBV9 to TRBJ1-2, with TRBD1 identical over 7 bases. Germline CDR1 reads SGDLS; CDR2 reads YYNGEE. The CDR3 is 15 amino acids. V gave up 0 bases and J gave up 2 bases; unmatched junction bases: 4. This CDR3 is CASSVAAQGNYGYTF. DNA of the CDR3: TGTGCCAGCAGCGTAGCGGCACAGGGGAACTATGGCTACACCTTC.

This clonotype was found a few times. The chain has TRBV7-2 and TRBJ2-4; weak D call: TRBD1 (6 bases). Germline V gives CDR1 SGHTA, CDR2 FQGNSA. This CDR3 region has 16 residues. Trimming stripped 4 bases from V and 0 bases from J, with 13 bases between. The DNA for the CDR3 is TGTGCCAGCAGCTCCACAGGGTACCTAGCCAAAAACATTCAGTACTTC. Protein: CASSSTGYLAKNIQYF.

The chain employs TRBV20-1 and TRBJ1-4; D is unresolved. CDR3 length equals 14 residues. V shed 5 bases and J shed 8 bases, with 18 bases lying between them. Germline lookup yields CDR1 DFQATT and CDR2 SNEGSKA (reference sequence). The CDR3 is CSAQFGRAGEKLFF. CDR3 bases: TGCAGTGCTCAATTCGGGAGGGCGGGGGAAAAACTGTTTTTT.

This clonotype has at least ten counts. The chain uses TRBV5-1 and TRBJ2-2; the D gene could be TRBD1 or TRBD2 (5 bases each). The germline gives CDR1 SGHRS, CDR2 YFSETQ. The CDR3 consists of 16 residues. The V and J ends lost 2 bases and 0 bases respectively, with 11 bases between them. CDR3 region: CASSLVGVPNTGELFF. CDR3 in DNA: TGCGCCAGCAGCTTAGTGGGGGTTCCGAACACCGGGGAGCTGTTTTTT.

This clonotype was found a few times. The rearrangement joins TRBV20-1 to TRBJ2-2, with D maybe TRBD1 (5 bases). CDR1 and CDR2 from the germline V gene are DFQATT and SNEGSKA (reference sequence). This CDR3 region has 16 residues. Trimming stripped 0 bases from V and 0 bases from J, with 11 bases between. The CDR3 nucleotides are TGCAGTGCTAGAGACAGGGTCCGCGCGAACACCGGGGAGCTGTTTTTT. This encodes CSARDRVRANTGELFF.

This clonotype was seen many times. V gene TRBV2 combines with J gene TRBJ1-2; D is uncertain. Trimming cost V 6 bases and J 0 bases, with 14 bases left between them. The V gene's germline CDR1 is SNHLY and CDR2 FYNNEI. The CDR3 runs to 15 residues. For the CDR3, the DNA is TGTGCCAGCAGAAAGACTGATACAGCTAACTATGGCTACACCTTC. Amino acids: CASRKTDTANYGYTF.

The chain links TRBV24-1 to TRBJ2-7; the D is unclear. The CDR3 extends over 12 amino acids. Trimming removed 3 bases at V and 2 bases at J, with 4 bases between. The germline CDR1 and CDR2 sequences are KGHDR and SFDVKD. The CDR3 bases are TGTGCCACCAGTGATAATGCCTACGAGCAGTACTTC. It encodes CATSDNAYEQYF.

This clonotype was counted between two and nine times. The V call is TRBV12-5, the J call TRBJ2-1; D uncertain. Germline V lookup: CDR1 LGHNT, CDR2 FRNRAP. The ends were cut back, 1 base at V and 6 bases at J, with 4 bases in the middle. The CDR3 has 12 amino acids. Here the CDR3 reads CASGLESNEQFF. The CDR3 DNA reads TGTGCTAGTGGTTTGGAGTCCAATGAGCAGTTCTTC.